Given below is one TCR beta chain in context. Its antigen remains unidentified. No base qualities exist here, and no much larger clone lies one base off it. The library came from the immunoSEQ multiplex PCR assay. For the multiplex PCR, a mixture combining 60 forward primers for TCR Vbeta segments and 13 reverse primers for TCR Jbeta segments was used. The CDR3 region of rearranged TCR beta genes was amplified from genomic DNA with a multiplex PCR assay. The amplified TCR beta libraries were sequenced on the Illumina HiSeq System as 87-base-pair reads. As for the original processing: Across the 500 to 750 repertoires, a later analysis counted approximately 83 million unique TCR beta chains, 8.5 million to 12 million of which were shared by at least two donors. To remove PCR and sequencing errors, raw reads were error-corrected and collapsed into unique sequences using a nearest-neighbor algorithm that merged closely related sequences. V, D and J gene segments were assigned by aligning CDR3 sequences to IMGT reference sequences. Each retained sequence needed at least a six-nucleotide match to both a V gene segment and a J gene segment. Rearrangements were classified as productive when the CDR3 lacked stop codons and remained in frame with V and J, and all other rearrangements were classified as non-productive. Following IMGT convention, CDR3 was defined as the stretch from the second conserved V-encoded cysteine up to the conserved J-encoded phenylalanine. The earlier analysis of 450 to 750 of the donors excluded any sequence lacking an unambiguous match to a single V gene segment. An earlier analysis of a few hundred of the donors called V segments functional above 56.7% productive rearrangements and segregating when the between-donor standard deviation exceeded 5%. A statistical classification framework was developed to diagnose cytomegalovirus status using the catalog of TCR beta chain sequences. In a later analysis, V and J genes were assigned by comparing TCR nucleotide sequences against IMGT/GENE-DB human TR gene sequences. The TCRdist pipeline was used in a later analysis to assign CDR3 sequences and most-parsimonious VDJ recombination scenarios. In a later analysis, each TCR beta chain was defined by its CDR3 amino acid sequence together with its V-gene family, and reads without a unique V-gene family were excluded. To address suspected cross-contamination and a sequencing artifact, a later analysis removed a few hundred highly shared, low-generation-probability nucleotide sequences. In a later analysis, a clonal expansion index for each public chain was calculated from normalized within-repertoire ranks of inferred template counts. A later analysis computed generation probabilities with a VDJ recombination model fitted to out-of-frame rearrangements, and checked the results against IGoR. A later analysis scored TCR-TCR, TCR-HLA and TCR-CMV co-occurrence with hypergeometric tests, applying a repertoire-size bias correction to TCR pairs. To estimate false discovery rates, a later analysis permuted the HLA or CMV assignments 20 times. In a later analysis, co-occurring TCRs were grouped with DBSCAN, and TCRdist sequence similarity was added when clustering was performed within HLA-allele-positive subsets. Co-occurrence clustering excluded repertoires with fewer than 30,000 or more than 120,000 public chains, plus five with anomalous nucleotide sharing. As stored in TCRdb, this immuneACCESS dataset retains in-frame rearrangements with V and J assigned. A fraction of the clones does not appear; measured against another copy, unresolved V genes explain less than half of the discrepancy, and the remainder lacks a known reason. Clonal size and the V and J genes are those of that table, whereas D and trimming came from the DNA. The sample table records approximately 140,000 clones; nearly 80% of these occur just once. The ten top clones hold 5% to 5.5% of the sample.

The source of the sample is a study of cytomegalovirus exposure and HLA in healthy donors (dated by TCRdb to 2017 to 2019). For the study in its entirety: An earlier analysis of several hundred of the donors reported 250 to 350 Gb of sequence data and around 110 million unique TCR beta sequences from about 179 million T cells. The study combined high-throughput TCR immunosequencing, statistical association of individual TCRs with disease status, and machine learning to predict cytomegalovirus infection status. All discovery cohort repertoires had been generated using a single sequencing platform. The study aimed to test whether cataloging public T cell receptors could reveal signatures of past pathogen exposure. To decide whether each TCR beta V gene segment behaved as functional or pseudogenic, an earlier analysis of 587 of the donors relied on high-throughput TCR beta sequencing. Typing coverage differed by locus: A, B, C, DRB1 and DQB1 were typed in about 620-640 donors, DQA1 in about 510, DPA1 in approximately 600, and DPB1 in just under 490. Four or five DR-DQ haplotypes were handled as single units for association and clustering because linkage in the cohort was strong. Rather than drawing on any new phenotypic data, the later analysis identified candidate immune exposures from TCR beta sequences and the way those sequences occurred across donors. HLA typing included class I and class II loci at four-digit resolution. In a later genetic analysis, genome-wide SNP genotypes for about three fifths of the roughly 670 donors were used, and that subset was treated as a discovery cohort. Donor age, sex, ethnicity and CMV serostatus were compiled together with the repertoire data. Of the 398 genotyped donors, about 80% fell in the genetic ancestry cluster associated with self-reported Caucasian donors. Approximately 330 gigabases of sequencing data and around 88 million unique TCR sequences made up an early release that covered 500 to 650 HLA-typed donors. A separate validation cohort of 100 to 150 different subjects was used in addition to the roughly 640-subject first cohort. The study profiled the T cell repertoires of 500 to 800 subjects by immunosequencing and related them to cytomegalovirus serostatus. Among some 400 genotyped donors of the cohort, an average of approximately 240,000 unique TCR beta nucleotide sequences were sequenced per donor, 15% to 20% of them non-productive. A later analysis re-examined previously published TCR beta repertoires from 500 to 700 donors and added high-resolution HLA genotyping to investigate patterns of TCR occurrence.

In total, fewer than 750 healthy bone marrow donors made up the cohort. Cohort members were all nominally healthy when sampled, although unrecorded immune exposures were likely present. The donor tested CMV seronegative and was one of the 352 seronegative cohort members. A peripheral blood sample was collected from each donor, and TCR beta sequencing was performed on peripheral blood mononuclear cells. The Qiagen DNeasy Blood Extraction Kit was used to extract genomic DNA from the blood cell samples. The paper as a whole reports these results and caveats: The cohort was sequenced for TCR beta chains only, and without alpha or paired-chain data the features that could be detected were limited. In an earlier analysis of about 600 of the donors, most TCR beta V segments appeared in productive rearrangements about 87% or about 30% of the time, broadly matching IMGT annotations. Linkage disequilibrium might explain the correlated functional status among segregating V segments, but an unknown experimental factor could not be excluded. Roughly uniform sequencing depth across donors was assumed in presence/absence analyses, although this assumption may not hold. The only immune exposure information available for the cohort was CMV serostatus. Compared with equally common non-associated chains, HLA-associated TCR beta chains in a later analysis were more clonally expanded and had lower generation probabilities. A total of 150 to 200 TCR beta chains were listed by the study as associated with cytomegalovirus. A later analysis found that TCR association rates varied across HLA loci, with DRB1 alleles showing the most associated TCRs and HLA-C alleles the fewest. The earlier analysis of approximately 540 of the donors excluded 15 to 20 rarely observed V segments, including chromosome 9 orphons, because counts were too low. The sequencing pipeline was judged likely to have produced a cluster of highly shared sequence variants as a technical artifact. A later analysis found that most CMV-associated TCR beta chains appeared HLA-restricted, with HLA associations seemingly driven largely by CMV exposure. In vitro tests confirmed that a few of the cytomegalovirus-associated TCR beta chains recognize cytomegalovirus antigens. HLA typing was unavailable for some donors at each locus, so association tests used only the typed subset. V-gene and J-gene trimming of TCR beta chains was associated with a missense DCLRE1C variant in a later genetic analysis, and the association was replicated in an independent cohort. Most TCR sequences were seen in very few donors, while some public TCRs were found in many individuals. Assigning TCR associations to individual alleles was difficult when HLA alleles, especially DR and DQ, strongly co-occurred. A later analysis reported that several top co-occurrence clusters appeared linked to parvovirus B19, influenza, CMV and Epstein-Barr virus. A later genetic analysis reported fewer N-insertions in productive TCRs among donors in an Asian-associated ancestry cluster than the roughly 720-donor mean. Specific HLA alleles were associated with 15,000 to 20,000 TCR beta sequences at a false discovery rate of 0.05 in a later analysis. The authors suggested that the approach could potentially be extended to other disease states and immunological phenotypes. A further reported finding was that TCR beta sequences accurately predicted the HLA-A and HLA-B alleles for most subjects in the first cohort. The classifier was reported to diagnose cytomegalovirus status with high specificity and sensitivity in both the original cohort and the validation cohort.

This clonotype was sampled from a male donor in good health and CMV-seronegative. Sequenced input: PBMCs.

The DNA sequence is given as TGTGCCAGCAGCTACGGGATTCCCGACTATGGCTACACCTTC. Its coded protein is CASSYGIPDYGYTF. The chain employs TRBV7-8 and TRBJ1-2; confidence is insufficient to name the D gene. The CDR3 holds 14 amino acids from the cysteine to the phenylalanine. The kept DNA is CDR3 alone, 42 bases in frame from the first base. V is cut by 4 bases and J by 3 bases, and the space between the germline ends is 12 bases. From a lookup of the germline V gene, CDR1 and CDR2 are SGHVS and FQNEAQ.